A selection of T cell receptor beta chains follows, all from one sample in a study of T cell responses to AZD1222 COVID-19 vaccine. Here immunoSEQ multiplex PCR was the method, and the copy in TCRdb shows in-frame clones only, minus some. The table records 85,000 to 130,000 clones, about 86% of them present only once. The sequencing used peripheral blood, collected on day 0 of AZD1222 vaccination. Receptors were obtained from an adult in good health. The CDR3 runs from the conserved cysteine through the conserved F or W. A D gene is named only where the DNA matches it firmly. Clone size is given for some rows only: seen once, a few or many times, or a class if the clone is expanded.

D gene	V gene	J gene	clone size	CDR3 protein	CDR3 DNA
.	TRBV19	TRBJ1-2	.	CASTQGGAKLWDYGYTF	TGTGCCAGTACTCAAGGGGGGGCTAAACTATGGGACTATGGCTACACCTTC
.	TRBV10-1	TRBJ2-3	.	CASLPNTQYF	TGCGCCAGCCTCCCGAATACGCAGTATTTT
.	TRBV7-2	TRBJ2-7	.	CASSLPTGNPSYEQYF	TGTGCCAGCAGCTTACCCACAGGAAATCCATCCTACGAGCAGTACTTC
.	TRBV18	TRBJ2-1	few	CASSPVATTYNEQFF	TGTGCCAGCTCACCGGTAGCGACAACTTACAATGAGCAGTTCTTC
.	TRBV27	TRBJ1-5	.	CASSLVPNQPQHF	TGTGCCAGCAGTTTGGTTCCCAATCAGCCCCAGCATTTT
.	TRBV11-3	TRBJ2-1	.	CASSPGGGLEQFF	TGTGCCAGCAGCCCAGGAGGGGGGCTTGAGCAGTTCTTC
.	TRBV6-2/TRBV6-3	TRBJ2-1	.	CASSPQDAGYLENEQFF	TGTGCCAGCAGCCCTCAGGATGCGGGGTATCTTGAGAATGAGCAGTTCTTC
.	TRBV9	TRBJ1-1	.	CASSSGGGLTHEAFF	TGTGCCAGCAGTTCCGGTGGGGGGCTAACCCATGAAGCTTTCTTT
TRBD1	TRBV27	TRBJ1-4	.	CASSGTGGNEKLFF	TGTGCCAGCAGCGGGACAGGGGGAAATGAAAAACTGTTTTTT
TRBD2	TRBV18	TRBJ2-2	.	CATSGLAGNTGELFF	TGTGCCACCTCAGGACTAGCGGGGAACACCGGGGAGCTGTTTTTT
.	TRBV7-7	TRBJ1-6	.	CASSQPIRGSYNSPLHF	TGTGCCAGCAGCCAACCTATCCGGGGCTCCTATAATTCACCCCTCCACTTT
TRBD1	TRBV18	TRBJ1-5	once	CASSLQGGIKPQHF	TGTGCCAGCTCACTACAGGGGGGGATAAAGCCCCAGCATTTT
TRBD1	TRBV7-2	TRBJ2-1	.	CASSFGTGSHNEQFF	TGTGCCAGCAGCTTCGGGACAGGGTCACACAATGAGCAGTTCTTC
TRBD1	TRBV5-4	TRBJ1-2	.	CASSLVGQGDGYTF	TGTGCCAGCAGCTTAGTCGGACAGGGGGACGGCTACACCTTC
.	TRBV7-9	TRBJ1-2	.	CASSLDGTF	TGTGCCAGCAGCCTGGACGGAACCTTC
.	TRBV5-1	TRBJ1-4	.	CASSLAGVLGEKLFF	TGCGCCAGCAGCTTGGCTGGGGTTCTGGGGGAAAAACTGTTTTTT
.	TRBV6-5	TRBJ1-1	.	CASSYTGNAEAFF	TGTGCCAGCAGTTACACAGGGAACGCTGAAGCTTTCTTT
.	TRBV28	TRBJ1-1	.	CASRGSVNTEAFF	TGTGCCAGCAGGGGGAGCGTGAACACTGAAGCTTTCTTT
.	TRBV3-1/TRBV3-2	TRBJ2-1	.	CASSRSQGEQFF	TGTGCCAGCAGCCGGAGTCAGGGTGAGCAGTTCTTC
TRBD1	TRBV10-3	TRBJ1-3	.	CAISSAGTASFSGNTIYF	TGTGCCATCAGCAGCGCCGGGACAGCCTCATTCTCTGGAAACACCATATATTTT
.	TRBV7-2	TRBJ1-6	.	CASSLGRGIGSPLHF	TGTGCCAGCAGCTTAGGCAGGGGAATAGGTTCACCCCTCCACTTT
.	TRBV2	TRBJ1-5	.	CASRVQANQPQHF	TGTGCCAGCAGGGTCCAGGCCAATCAGCCCCAGCATTTT
TRBD1	TRBV18	TRBJ1-1	once	CASSLGTGGDFQAFF	TGTGCCAGCTCACTCGGGACAGGGGGCGATTTTCAAGCTTTCTTT
TRBD2	TRBV6-4	TRBJ2-1	.	CASSRLSSGGSYNEQFF	TGTGCCAGCAGTCGACTATCAAGCGGGGGTAGCTACAATGAGCAGTTCTTC
TRBD1	TRBV4-3	TRBJ2-6	.	CASSPLQGSGANVLTF	TGCGCCAGCAGCCCCTTACAGGGGTCGGGGGCCAACGTCCTGACTTTC
TRBD1	TRBV19	TRBJ1-2	.	CASKGAGGWNYGYTF	TGTGCCAGTAAGGGGGCAGGGGGCTGGAACTATGGCTACACCTTC
.	TRBV19	TRBJ1-2	.	CASSTDRIYGYTF	TGTGCCAGTAGTACGGACAGAATCTATGGCTACACCTTC